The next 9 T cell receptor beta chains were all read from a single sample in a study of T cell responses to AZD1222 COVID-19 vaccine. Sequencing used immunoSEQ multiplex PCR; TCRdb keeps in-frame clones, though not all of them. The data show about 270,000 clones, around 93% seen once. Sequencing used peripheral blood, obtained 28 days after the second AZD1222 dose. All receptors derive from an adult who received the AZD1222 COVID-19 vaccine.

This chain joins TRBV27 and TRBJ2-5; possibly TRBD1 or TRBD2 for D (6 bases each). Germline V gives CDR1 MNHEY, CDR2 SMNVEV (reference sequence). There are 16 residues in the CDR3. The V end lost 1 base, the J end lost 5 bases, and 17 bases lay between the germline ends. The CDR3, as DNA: TGTGCCAGCAGTTTATTTTCCAGGGGAGGTAGGGAGACCCAGTACTTC. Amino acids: CASSLFSRGGRETQYF.

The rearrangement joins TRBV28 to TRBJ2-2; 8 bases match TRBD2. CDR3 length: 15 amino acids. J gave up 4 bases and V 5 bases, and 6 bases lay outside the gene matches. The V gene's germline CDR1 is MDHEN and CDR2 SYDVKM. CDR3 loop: CASSERLAGTGELFF. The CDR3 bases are TGTGCCAGCAGTGAAAGGCTAGCGGGCACCGGGGAGCTGTTTTTT. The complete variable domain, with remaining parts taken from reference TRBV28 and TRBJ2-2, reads DVKVTQSSRYLVKRTGEKVFLECVQDMDHENMFWYRQDPGLGLRLIYFSYDVKMKEKGDIPEGYSVSREKKERFSLILESASTNQTSMYLCASSERLAGTGELFFGEGSRLTVL.

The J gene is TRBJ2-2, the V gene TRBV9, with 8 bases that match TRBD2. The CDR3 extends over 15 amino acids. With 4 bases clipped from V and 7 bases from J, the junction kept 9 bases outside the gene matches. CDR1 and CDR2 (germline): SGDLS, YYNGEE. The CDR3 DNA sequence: TGTGCCAGCAGCACCGCGGGACTAGTAGGCGGGGAGCTGTTTTTT. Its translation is CASSTAGLVGGELFF.

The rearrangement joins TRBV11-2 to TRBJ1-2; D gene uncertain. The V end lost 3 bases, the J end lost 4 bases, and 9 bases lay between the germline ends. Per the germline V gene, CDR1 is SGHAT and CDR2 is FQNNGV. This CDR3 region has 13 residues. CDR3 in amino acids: CASSFGDRYGYTF. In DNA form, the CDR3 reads TGTGCCAGCAGCTTCGGGGATCGCTATGGCTACACCTTC.

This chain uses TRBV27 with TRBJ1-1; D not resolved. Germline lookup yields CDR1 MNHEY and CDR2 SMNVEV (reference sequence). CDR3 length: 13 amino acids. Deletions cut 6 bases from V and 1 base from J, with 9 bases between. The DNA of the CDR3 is TGTGCCAGCAGGGGTTCGGGGAACACTGAAGCTTTCTTT. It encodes CASRGSGNTEAFF.

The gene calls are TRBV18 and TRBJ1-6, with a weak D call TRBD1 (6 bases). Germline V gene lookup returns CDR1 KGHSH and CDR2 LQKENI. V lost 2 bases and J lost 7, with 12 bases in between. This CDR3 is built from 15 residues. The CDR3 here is CASSPMGGLNSPLHF. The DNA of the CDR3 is TGTGCCAGCTCACCAATGGGGGGCCTAAATTCACCCCTCCACTTT.

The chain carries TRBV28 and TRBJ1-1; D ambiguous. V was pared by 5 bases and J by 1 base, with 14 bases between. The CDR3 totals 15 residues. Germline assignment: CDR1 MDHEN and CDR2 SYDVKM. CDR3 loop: CASSTPTSGNTEAFF. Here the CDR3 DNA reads TGTGCCAGCAGTACGCCAACCTCGGGGAACACTGAAGCTTTCTTT.

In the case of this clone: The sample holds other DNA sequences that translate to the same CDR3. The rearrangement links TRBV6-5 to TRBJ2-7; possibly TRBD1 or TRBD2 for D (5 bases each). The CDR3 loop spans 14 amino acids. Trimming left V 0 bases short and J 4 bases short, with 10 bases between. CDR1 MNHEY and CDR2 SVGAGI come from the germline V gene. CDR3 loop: CASSYSGTAYEQYF. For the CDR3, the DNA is TGTGCCAGCAGTTACTCAGGGACCGCATACGAGCAGTACTTC.

CDR3 sequence reads: CASNPRTGNEQFF. CDR3 in DNA: TGTGCCAGCAACCCCAGGACGGGCAATGAGCAGTTCTTC. This chain joins TRBV7-9 and TRBJ2-1; unclear D gene. The CDR3 is 13 residues long. Germline CDR1 reads SEHNR; CDR2 reads FQNEAQ (reference sequence). Between the trimmed V and J ends, which lost 7 bases and 6 bases, there was a span of 13 bases.